This TCR beta chain was recovered during a study of blood T cell repertoires in COVID-19. For the study at large: Italy, Spain and the United States were the sources of the convalescent and acute COVID-19 samples. PBMCs, B-cell-depleted T cells, or T cells provided the cDNA or gDNA that made up the material.

With V trimmed by 2 bases and J by 6 bases, 6 bases remained unmatched. The CDR3 contains 15 residues. Germline values: CDR1 MDHEN, CDR2 SYDVKM. Original handling: Amplification from reference gene primers served as the basis for estimated nucleated cell counts. Measured with immunoSEQ multiplex PCR; TCRdb has only the in-frame clones, and not every one. The V and J calls and clone size were taken over from that table, and D and trimming were inferred from the DNA. Of more than 70,000 clones in the sample, about 86% were seen once. Sequencing used peripheral blood. The chain uses TRBV28 and TRBJ2-1; 8 bases are a match to TRBD1. The receptor was isolated from a woman older than 75 in a cohort sampled during active or convalescent COVID-19. Here the CDR3 DNA reads TGTGCCAGCAGTTTACGGGGGACAGGACGCAATGAGCAGTTCTTC. Encoded protein: CASSLRGTGRNEQFF.